The 28 T cell receptor beta chains listed next were all sequenced from one sample in a study of blood T cell repertoires in COVID-19. Some clones are missing from TCRdb's copy, which holds only in-frame ones; the method was immunoSEQ multiplex PCR. The table lists 200,000 to 250,000 clones, around 83% of them singletons. The sample comprised peripheral blood. These receptors all stem from a woman aged 45 to 65 with COVID-19, enrolled during active disease.

The V and J genes are TRBV11-2 and TRBJ1-1; D may be TRBD1 (5 bases). The germline V and J ends were trimmed by 5 bases and 0 bases, with 10 bases remaining between them. This CDR3 comprises 14 residues. In germline, CDR1 is SGHAT, CDR2 FQNNGV. The CDR3: CASSAGGMNTEAFF. The CDR3 DNA is TGTGCCAGCAGCGCTGGGGGGATGAACACTGAAGCTTTCTTT.

The chain joins TRBV27 to TRBJ2-6; 8 bases map to TRBD1. The junction had 4 bases not matched to a gene; V was cut back by 5 bases and J by 1 base. There are 16 residues in the CDR3. The germline V gene has CDR1 MNHEY and CDR2 SMNVEV (reference sequence). The CDR3, as DNA: TGTGCCAGCAGTCCCCGGGACAGGTCTGGGGCCAACGTCCTGACTTTC. Translation: CASSPRDRSGANVLTF. Filled out from reference TRBV27 and TRBJ2-6, the complete variable domain reads EAQVTQNPRYLITVTGKKLTVTCSQNMNHEYMSWYRQDPGLGLRQIYYSMNVEVTDKGDVPEGYKVSRKEKRNFPLILESPSPNQTSLYFCASSPRDRSGANVLTFGAGSRLTVL.

This chain links TRBV19 with TRBJ1-1; perhaps TRBD1 as D (5 bases). V was cut by 6 bases and J by 8 bases, with 19 bases left in between. CDR1 and CDR2 (germline): LNHDA, SQIVND (reference sequence). This CDR3 is 14 amino acids long. The CDR3 is CASSPTGAGGEAFF. CDR3 DNA: TGTGCCAGTAGCCCTACCGGGGCGGGGGGGGAAGCTTTCTTT.

V gene TRBV6-6 combines with J gene TRBJ2-5, with TRBD2 matching over 9 bases. After removal of 4 bases from V and 3 bases from J, the junction contained 9 bases not matched to a gene. Germline V gene sequence: CDR1 MNHNY, CDR2 SVGAGI (reference sequence). The CDR3 is 16 amino acids. In nucleotides, the CDR3 is TGTGCCAGCAGTTCCGCGGGACTAGCAGGCAAAGAGACCCAGTACTTC. It is translated as CASSSAGLAGKETQYF.

The rearrangement links TRBV18 to TRBJ2-7; D perhaps matches TRBD1 (5 bases). Trimming stripped 2 bases from V and 6 bases from J, with 11 bases between. Germline assignment: CDR1 KGHSH and CDR2 LQKENI. The CDR3 length is 13 residues. The CDR3 coding sequence is TGTGCCAGCTCACCAACTCAGGGTGCCGAGCAGTACGTC. Amino acids: CASSPTQGAEQYV.

The chain recombines TRBV11-2 with TRBJ2-6; tentatively, D is TRBD1 (6 bases). The CDR3 totals 17 residues. Germline lookup yields CDR1 SGHAT and CDR2 FQNNGV. V was pared by 0 bases and J by 0 bases, with 9 bases between. The DNA of the CDR3 is TGTGCCAGCAGCTTAGATCAGGGGCGCTCTGGGGCCAACGTCCTGACTTTC. Its protein product is CASSLDQGRSGANVLTF. The full variable domain, in which reference TRBV11-2 and TRBJ2-6 provide the parts outside the CDR3, is EAGVAQSPRYKIIEKRQSVAFWCNPISGHATLYWYQQILGQGPKLLIQFQNNGVVDDSQLPKDRFSAERLKGVDSTLKIQPAKLEDSAVYLCASSLDQGRSGANVLTFGAGSRLTVL.

The chain couples TRBV6-5 to TRBJ1-2, with D perhaps TRBD1 (6 bases). The CDR3 spans 14 residues. V lost 5 bases to trimming and J lost 1 base, with 11 bases between them. CDR1 MNHEY and CDR2 SVGAGI come from the germline V gene. The CDR3 spells CASSTTGLNYGYTF. CDR3 nucleotides: TGTGCCAGCAGTACAACAGGGCTTAACTATGGCTACACCTTC.

The chain carries TRBV21-1 and TRBJ2-7; TRBD1, the D gene given by the table, was not confirmed from the DNA. TRBV21-1 is assigned pseudogene status. CDR3 length equals 15 residues. CDR3 nucleotides: TGTGCCAGCAGCAAGGGGCAGGGGGCTGCATACGAGCAGTACGTC. It codes for CASSKGQGAAYEQYV.

This chain links TRBV19 with TRBJ1-2; 10 bases agree with TRBD1. The V and J ends lost 5 bases and 5 bases, in that order; junction bases with no gene match: 11. Germline-derived CDR1 and CDR2 are LNHDA and SQIVND (reference sequence). There are 16 residues in the CDR3. CDR3 sequence reads: CASSSPRDRGSYGYTF. DNA for the CDR3: TGTGCCAGTAGTTCTCCCCGGGACAGGGGTTCTTATGGCTACACCTTC.

The CDR3 sequence is CSVEGGRRTDTQYF. As DNA, the CDR3 is TGCAGCGTTGAAGGGGGCCGACGCACAGATACGCAGTATTTT. The chain carries TRBV29-1 and TRBJ2-3; D might be TRBD1 (5 bases). The CDR3 is made up of 14 amino acids. Per the germline V gene, CDR1 is SQVTM and CDR2 is ANQGSEA. Trimming pared 1 base from V and 1 base from J, leaving 9 bases between.

CDR3 sequence: CASSRFTQGNEQFF. The CDR3 DNA reads as TGTGCCAGCAGCCGATTTACCCAGGGCAATGAGCAGTTCTTC. V gene TRBV3-1 (or the pseudogene TRBV3-2) combines with J gene TRBJ2-1, with D possibly being TRBD1 (5 bases). CDR1 and CDR2 from the germline V gene are LGHDT and YNNKEL (reference sequence). V dropped 4 bases and J dropped 6 bases, with 13 bases sitting between them. This CDR3 contains 14 residues.

The rearrangement joins TRBV5-1 to TRBJ2-3, with a possible D match to TRBD1 (6 bases). The CDR3 has 14 residues. The germline gives CDR1 SGHRS, CDR2 YFSETQ. V lost 4 bases to trimming and J lost 4 bases, with 13 bases between them. The CDR3 nucleotides are TGCGCCAGCAGCGTTGACAGGACCGCAGATACGCAGTATTTT. Amino acids: CASSVDRTADTQYF.

The chain uses TRBV11-2 and TRBJ2-7; the match to TRBD2 covers 11 bases. The CDR3 contains 15 residues. The J segment lost 4 bases and the V segment lost 5 bases, leaving 7 bases of the junction unmatched. CDR1 and CDR2 (germline): SGHAT, FQNNGV. The CDR3 nucleotides read TGTGCCAGCAGCCTTATAGCGGGGGGGCGATACGAGCAGTACTTC. It is translated as CASSLIAGGRYEQYF. The entire variable domain, with the rest obtained from reference TRBV11-2 and TRBJ2-7, is as follows: EAGVAQSPRYKIIEKRQSVAFWCNPISGHATLYWYQQILGQGPKLLIQFQNNGVVDDSQLPKDRFSAERLKGVDSTLKIQPAKLEDSAVYLCASSLIAGGRYEQYFGPGTRLTVT.

The CDR3, as DNA: TGTGCCAGTAGTACCCGGACAGGGCTGGGCTACACCTTC. Translated, it gives CASSTRTGLGYTF. V gene TRBV19 combines with J gene TRBJ1-2; 8 nucleotides align to TRBD1. CDR1 is LNHDA, CDR2 SQIVND, per germline (reference sequence). The junction had 6 bases not matched to a gene; V was cut back by 4 bases and J by 8 bases. CDR3 length: 13 residues.

V and J are TRBV11-3 and TRBJ2-7; the match to TRBD2 covers 8 bases. With V trimmed by 1 base and J by 4 bases, 15 bases remained unmatched. This CDR3 has 18 amino acids. Germline assignment: CDR1 SGHNT and CDR2 YENEEA. The CDR3 nucleotides read TGTGCCAGCAGCTTAGCTCATAGGGCTAGCGGGCTACGTTACGAGCAGTACTTC. This encodes CASSLAHRASGLRYEQYF.

The chain has TRBV7-9 and TRBJ1-3; D is ambiguous. The CDR3 extends over 17 amino acids. The ends were cut back, 5 bases at V and 0 bases at J, with 17 bases in the middle. In germline, CDR1 is SEHNR, CDR2 FQNEAQ (reference sequence). This CDR3 is CASSTTGVRNSGNTIYF. The CDR3 DNA reads as TGTGCCAGCAGCACTACCGGAGTGCGGAACTCTGGAAACACCATATATTTT.

The CDR3 region has the DNA TGTGCCAGCAGTTTGTCGGGCGAGCAGTACGTC. Protein product: CASSLSGEQYV. The V and J genes are TRBV12-3 or TRBV12-4 and TRBJ2-7; D gene uncertain. The CDR3 spans 11 residues. Trimming stripped 3 bases from V and 6 bases from J, with 6 bases between.

CDR3: CASTWDRGTEAFF. The CDR3 DNA reads as TGTGCCAGCACCTGGGACAGGGGCACTGAAGCTTTCTTT. The genes are TRBV12-3 or TRBV12-4 and TRBJ1-1, with 10 bases fitting TRBD1. This CDR3 contains 13 residues. The trim removed 7 bases at V and 4 bases at J, leaving 3 bases unmatched.

The chain joins TRBV7-8 to TRBJ1-2; no reliable D call. Germline values: CDR1 SGHVS, CDR2 FQNEAQ. CDR3 length: 14 amino acids. The V gene lost 0 bases and the J gene lost 7 bases, with 12 bases spanning the gap. The CDR3 is CASSLAGGGGGYTF. As DNA, the CDR3 is TGTGCCAGCAGCTTAGCGGGAGGAGGAGGTGGCTACACCTTC.

The V and J genes are TRBV20-1 and TRBJ1-1; D is uncertain. The V end lost 6 bases, the J end lost 0 bases, and 5 bases lay between the germline ends. The CDR3 sequence is 11 residues long. In germline, CDR1 is DFQATT, CDR2 SNEGSKA (reference sequence). The CDR3 DNA reads TGCAGTGCAGAGGTGAACACTGAAGCTTTCTTT. Translating it yields CSAEVNTEAFF.

This clone was counted only a few times. The CDR3 loop is CASSPGDRGHTDTQYF. As DNA, the CDR3 is TGTGCCAGCAGCCCCGGGGACAGGGGGCATACAGATACGCAGTATTTT. The chain employs TRBV11-1 and TRBJ2-3, with 12 bases lining up with TRBD1. Germline-derived CDR1 and CDR2 are SGHAT and FQDESV (reference sequence). The J segment lost 3 bases and the V segment lost 5 bases, leaving 6 bases of the junction unmatched. The CDR3 spans 16 residues.

In this sample, this clone turned up once. The rearrangement joins TRBV18 to TRBJ1-3, with 9 nucleotides matching TRBD1. Germline CDR1 and CDR2: KGHSH and LQKENI. The CDR3 runs to 15 residues. With 6 bases clipped from V and 4 bases from J, the junction kept 7 bases outside the gene matches. The CDR3 loop reads CASSTGTGTGNTIYF. The DNA for the CDR3 is TGTGCCAGCTCGACTGGGACAGGGACGGGAAACACCATATATTTT.

The CDR3 region is CASSSLTGFYSGANVLTF. CDR3 sequence (DNA): TGTGCCAGCAGCTCCTTAACGGGGTTTTACTCTGGGGCCAACGTCCTGACTTTC. The rearrangement uses TRBV7-9 and TRBJ2-6, with a possible D match to TRBD2 (5 bases). Germline CDR1 is SEHNR and CDR2 is FQNEAQ (reference sequence). This CDR3 region has 18 residues. Trimming cost V 4 bases and J 0 bases, with 16 bases left between them.

This clone occurred a few times. The chain combines TRBV11-3 with TRBJ1-1; 10 bases agree with TRBD1. Germline V lookup: CDR1 SGHNT, CDR2 YENEEA. Trimming at V came to 5 bases and at J to 11 bases, leaving 8 bases not matched to a gene. The CDR3 contains 13 residues. CDR3 DNA sequence: TGTGCCAGCAGCCCGACAGGGGGCCTCAGGGCTTTCTTT. It yields the protein CASSPTGGLRAFF.

The chain has TRBV7-2 and TRBJ2-5, with 8 bases fitting TRBD2. The CDR3 is made up of 15 amino acids. Germline CDR1 and CDR2: SGHTA and FQGNSA. V lost 5 bases, J lost 1 base, and 6 bases stayed unmatched. CDR3 amino acids: CASSHYRGGQETQYF. As DNA, the CDR3 is TGTGCCAGCAGCCACTATCGGGGGGGCCAAGAGACCCAGTACTTC.

V gene TRBV4-1 combines with J gene TRBJ1-2, with D perhaps TRBD1 (6 bases). Trimming took 0 bases from V and 7 from J, leaving 9 bases between them. CDR1 MGHRA and CDR2 YSYEKL come from the germline V gene. The CDR3 extends over 13 amino acids. DNA for the CDR3: TGCGCCAGCAGCCAAGAGGAACAGGGTGGCTACACCTTC. Translating gives CASSQEEQGGYTF.

This chain links TRBV28 with TRBJ2-7; D is possibly TRBD1 (5 bases). The CDR3 runs to 17 residues. V shed 5 bases and J shed 3 bases, with 23 bases lying between them. Per germline, CDR1 MDHEN and CDR2 SYDVKM. CDR3 residues: CASSQGVVDSPLYEQYV. CDR3 coding DNA: TGTGCCAGCAGTCAGGGCGTGGTCGACAGCCCGCTCTACGAGCAGTACGTC.

This clone was detected only a few times. V is TRBV12-5 and J is TRBJ2-1, with TRBD2 matching over 9 bases. The V and J ends lost 3 bases and 6 bases, in that order; junction bases with no gene match: 12. There are 17 residues in the CDR3. In germline, CDR1 is LGHNT, CDR2 FRNRAP. DNA of the CDR3: TGTGCTAGTGGTTTTATGGGACTAGCATCCAGTGGCAATGAGCAGTTCTTC. Translated: CASGFMGLASSGNEQFF.